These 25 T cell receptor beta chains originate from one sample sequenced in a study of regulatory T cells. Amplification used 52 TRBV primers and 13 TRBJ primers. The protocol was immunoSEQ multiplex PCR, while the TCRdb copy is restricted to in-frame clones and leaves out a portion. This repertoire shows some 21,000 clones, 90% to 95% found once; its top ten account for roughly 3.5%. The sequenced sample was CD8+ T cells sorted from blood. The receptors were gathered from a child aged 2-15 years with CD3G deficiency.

In DNA form, the CDR3 reads TGTGCCAGCAGTTTGACCCAAGCAGGGGCCCACGAGCAGTACTTC. As protein: CASSLTQAGAHEQYF. V gene TRBV28 combines with J gene TRBJ2-5, with a weak D call TRBD1 (6 bases). With the DNA end fitting TRBJ2-7 better, the J assignment may be wrong. This CDR3 spans 15 amino acids. Germline loops: CDR1 MDHEN, CDR2 SYDVKM.

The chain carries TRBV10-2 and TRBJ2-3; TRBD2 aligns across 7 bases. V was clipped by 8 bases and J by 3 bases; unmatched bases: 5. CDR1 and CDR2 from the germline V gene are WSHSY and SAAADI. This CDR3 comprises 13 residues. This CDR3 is CASGAGFTDTQYF. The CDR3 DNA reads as TGCGCCAGCGGAGCGGGGTTTACAGATACGCAGTATTTT.

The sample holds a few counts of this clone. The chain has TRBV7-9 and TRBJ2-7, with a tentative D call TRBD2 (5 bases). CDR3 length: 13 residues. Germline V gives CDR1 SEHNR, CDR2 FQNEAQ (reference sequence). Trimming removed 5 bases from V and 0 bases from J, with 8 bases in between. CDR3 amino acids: CASSGEGSYEQYF. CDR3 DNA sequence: TGTGCCAGCAGCGGTGAGGGCTCCTACGAGCAGTACTTC.

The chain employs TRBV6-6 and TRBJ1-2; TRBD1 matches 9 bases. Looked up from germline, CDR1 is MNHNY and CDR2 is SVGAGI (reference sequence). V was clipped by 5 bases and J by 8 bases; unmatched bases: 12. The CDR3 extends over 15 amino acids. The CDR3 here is CASSQSGTGMQGYTF. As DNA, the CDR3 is TGTGCCAGCAGTCAGTCCGGGACAGGGATGCAGGGCTACACCTTC.

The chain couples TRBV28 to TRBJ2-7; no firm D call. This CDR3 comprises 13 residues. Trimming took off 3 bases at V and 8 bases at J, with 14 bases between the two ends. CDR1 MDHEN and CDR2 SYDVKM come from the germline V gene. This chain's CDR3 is CASSFLPFSQQYF. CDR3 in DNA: TGTGCCAGCAGTTTCTTACCCTTCTCCCAGCAGTACTTC.

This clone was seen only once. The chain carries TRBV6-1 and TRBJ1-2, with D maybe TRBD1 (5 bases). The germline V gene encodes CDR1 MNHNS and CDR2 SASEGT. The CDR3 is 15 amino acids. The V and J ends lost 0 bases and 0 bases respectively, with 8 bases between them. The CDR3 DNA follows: TGTGCCAGCAGTGAAGCGCGGGGCACTAACTATGGCTACACCTTC. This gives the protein CASSEARGTNYGYTF.

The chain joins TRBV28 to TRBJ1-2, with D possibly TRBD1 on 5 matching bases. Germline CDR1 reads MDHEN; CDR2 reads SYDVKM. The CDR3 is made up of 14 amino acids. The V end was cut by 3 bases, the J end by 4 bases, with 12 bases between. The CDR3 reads CASSFRGLGYGYTF. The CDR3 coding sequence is TGTGCCAGCAGTTTTCGGGGGTTGGGCTATGGCTACACCTTC.

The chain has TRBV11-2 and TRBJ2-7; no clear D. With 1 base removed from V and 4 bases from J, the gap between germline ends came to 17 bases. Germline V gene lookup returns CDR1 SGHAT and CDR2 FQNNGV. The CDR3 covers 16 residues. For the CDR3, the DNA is TGTGCCAGCAGCTTAGGTGCAGGTCTCGGATATTACGAGCAGTACTTC. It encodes CASSLGAGLGYYEQYF.

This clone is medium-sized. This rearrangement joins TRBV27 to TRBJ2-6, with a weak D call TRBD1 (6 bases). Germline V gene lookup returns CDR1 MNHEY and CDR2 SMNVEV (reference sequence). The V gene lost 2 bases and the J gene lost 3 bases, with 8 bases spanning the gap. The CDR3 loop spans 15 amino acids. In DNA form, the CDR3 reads TGTGCCAGCAGTTTAACAGGGAATGGGGCCAACGTCCTGACTTTC. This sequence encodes CASSLTGNGANVLTF.

CDR3 DNA: TGTGCCAGCAGCTTAGTGGAGACAGAACAAGAGACCCAGTACTTC. This codes for CASSLVETEQETQYF. The chain carries TRBV7-8 and TRBJ2-5; D might be TRBD1 (5 bases). This CDR3 contains 15 residues. V shed 1 base and J shed 2 bases, with 11 bases lying between them. Germline values: CDR1 SGHVS, CDR2 FQNEAQ.

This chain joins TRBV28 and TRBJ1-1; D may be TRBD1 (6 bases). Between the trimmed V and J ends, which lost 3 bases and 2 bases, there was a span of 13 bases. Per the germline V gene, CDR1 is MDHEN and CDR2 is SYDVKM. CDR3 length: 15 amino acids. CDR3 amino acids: CASSFRQALNTEAFF. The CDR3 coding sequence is TGTGCCAGCAGTTTTCGACAGGCCCTAAACACTGAAGCTTTCTTT.

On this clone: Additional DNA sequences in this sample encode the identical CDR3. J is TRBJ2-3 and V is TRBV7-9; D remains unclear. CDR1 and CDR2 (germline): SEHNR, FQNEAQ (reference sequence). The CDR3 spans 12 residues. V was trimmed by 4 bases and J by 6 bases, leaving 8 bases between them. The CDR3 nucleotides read TGTGCCAGCAGCTCCGGTGGGGATACGCAGTATTTT. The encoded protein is CASSSGGDTQYF.

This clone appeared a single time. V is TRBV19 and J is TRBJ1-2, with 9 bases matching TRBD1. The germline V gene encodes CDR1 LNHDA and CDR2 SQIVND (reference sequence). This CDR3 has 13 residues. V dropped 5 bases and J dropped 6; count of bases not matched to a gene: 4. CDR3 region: CASSPRTGDGYTF. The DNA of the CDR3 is TGTGCCAGTAGTCCCCGGACAGGGGATGGCTACACCTTC. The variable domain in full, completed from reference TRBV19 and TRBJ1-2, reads DGGITQSPKYLFRKEGQNVTLSCEQNLNHDAMYWYRQDPGQGLRLIYYSQIVNDFQKGDIAEGYSVSREKKESFPLTVTSAQKNPTAFYLCASSPRTGDGYTFGSGTRLTVV.

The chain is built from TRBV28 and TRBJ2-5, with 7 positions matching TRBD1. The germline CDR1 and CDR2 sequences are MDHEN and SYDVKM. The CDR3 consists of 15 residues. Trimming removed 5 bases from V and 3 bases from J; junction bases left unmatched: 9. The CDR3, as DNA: TGTGCCAGCAGTCCTGACAGGGAAGGAGAAGAGACCCAGTACTTC. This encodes CASSPDREGEETQYF.

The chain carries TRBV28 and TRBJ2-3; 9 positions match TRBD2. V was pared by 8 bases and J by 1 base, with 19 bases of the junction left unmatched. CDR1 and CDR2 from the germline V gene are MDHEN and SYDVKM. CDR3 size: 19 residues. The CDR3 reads CASQIGRGLAKTGTDTQYF. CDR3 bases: TGTGCCAGCCAGATAGGGCGGGGACTAGCTAAAACGGGCACAGATACGCAGTATTTT.

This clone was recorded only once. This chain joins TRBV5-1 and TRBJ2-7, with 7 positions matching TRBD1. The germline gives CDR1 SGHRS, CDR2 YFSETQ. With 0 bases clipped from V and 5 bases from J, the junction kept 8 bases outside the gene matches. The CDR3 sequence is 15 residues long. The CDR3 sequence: CASSLGGNRGNEQYF. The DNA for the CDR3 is TGCGCCAGCAGCTTGGGTGGAAACAGGGGAAACGAGCAGTACTTC.

The CDR3 region is CASSEESSYEQYF. The CDR3 DNA is TGTGCCAGTTCGGAGGAAAGCTCCTACGAGCAGTACTTC. The genes are TRBV28 and TRBJ2-7, with D possibly being TRBD2 (5 bases). The germline V and J ends were trimmed by 9 bases and 0 bases, with 12 bases remaining between them. The CDR3 sequence is 13 residues long. Germline values: CDR1 MDHEN, CDR2 SYDVKM.

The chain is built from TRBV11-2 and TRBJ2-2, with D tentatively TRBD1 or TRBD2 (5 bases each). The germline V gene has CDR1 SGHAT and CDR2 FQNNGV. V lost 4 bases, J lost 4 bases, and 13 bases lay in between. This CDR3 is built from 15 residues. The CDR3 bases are TGTGCCAGCAGCTCCTGGGGGATCGGCACCGGGGAGCTGTTTTTT. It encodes CASSSWGIGTGELFF. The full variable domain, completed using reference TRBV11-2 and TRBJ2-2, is EAGVAQSPRYKIIEKRQSVAFWCNPISGHATLYWYQQILGQGPKLLIQFQNNGVVDDSQLPKDRFSAERLKGVDSTLKIQPAKLEDSAVYLCASSSWGIGTGELFFGEGSRLTVL.

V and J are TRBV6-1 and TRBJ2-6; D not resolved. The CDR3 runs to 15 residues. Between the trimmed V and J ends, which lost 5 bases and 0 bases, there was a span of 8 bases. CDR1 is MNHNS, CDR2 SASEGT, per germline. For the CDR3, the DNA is TGTGCCAGCAGTTTTGCACCCTCTGGGGCCAACGTCCTGACTTTC. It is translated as CASSFAPSGANVLTF.

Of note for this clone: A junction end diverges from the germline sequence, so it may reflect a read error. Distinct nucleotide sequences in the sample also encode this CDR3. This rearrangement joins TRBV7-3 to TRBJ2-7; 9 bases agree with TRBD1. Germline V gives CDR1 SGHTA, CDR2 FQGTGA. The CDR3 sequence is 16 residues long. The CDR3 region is CASSSAPGQGPHEQYF. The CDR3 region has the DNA TGCGCCAGCAGCTCTGCACCGGGACAGGGTCCTCACGAGCAGTACTTC.

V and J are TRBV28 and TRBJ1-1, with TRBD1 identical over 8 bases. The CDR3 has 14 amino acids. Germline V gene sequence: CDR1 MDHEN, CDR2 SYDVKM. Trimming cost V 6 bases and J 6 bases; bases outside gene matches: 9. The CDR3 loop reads CASREQGELSEAFF. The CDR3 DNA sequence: TGTGCCAGCAGGGAACAGGGGGAGTTGTCTGAAGCTTTCTTT.

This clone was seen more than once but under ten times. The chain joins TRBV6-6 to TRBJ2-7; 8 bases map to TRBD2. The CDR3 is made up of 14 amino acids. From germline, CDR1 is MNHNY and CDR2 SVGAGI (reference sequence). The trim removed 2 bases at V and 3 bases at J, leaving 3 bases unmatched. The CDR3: CASSYGSGSYEQYF. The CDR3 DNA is TGTGCCAGCAGTTACGGGAGCGGGAGCTACGAGCAGTACTTC.

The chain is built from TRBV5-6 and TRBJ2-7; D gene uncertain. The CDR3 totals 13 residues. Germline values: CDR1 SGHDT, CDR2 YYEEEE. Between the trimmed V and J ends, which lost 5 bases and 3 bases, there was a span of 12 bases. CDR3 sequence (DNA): TGTGCCAGCAGTCGCGGTCCTAACTACGAGCAGTACTTC. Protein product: CASSRGPNYEQYF. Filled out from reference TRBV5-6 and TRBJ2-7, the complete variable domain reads DAGVTQSPTHLIKTRGQQVTLRCSPKSGHDTVSWYQQALGQGPQFIFQYYEEEERQRGNFPDRFSGHQFPNYSSELNVNALLLGDSALYLCASSRGPNYEQYFGPGTRLTVT.

The CDR3 here is CASSQTSRGTGELFF. CDR3 DNA sequence: TGTGCCAGCAGTCAGACTAGCCGTGGCACCGGGGAGCTGTTTTTT. This chain joins TRBV2 and TRBJ2-2, with 7 bases that match TRBD2. Germline values: CDR1 SNHLY, CDR2 FYNNEI. The CDR3 totals 15 residues. The V segment lost 5 bases and the J segment 4 bases; nucleotides outside the gene matches: 7.

The CDR3 sequence is CASSLTSAEQYF. The DNA for the CDR3 is TGTGCCAGCAGTTTAACTAGCGCCGAGCAGTACTTC. This sequence joins TRBV27 and TRBJ2-7; 7 bases agree with TRBD2. With 2 bases clipped from V and 6 bases from J, the junction kept 1 base outside the gene matches. Germline V gene sequence: CDR1 MNHEY, CDR2 SMNVEV (reference sequence). The CDR3 spans 12 residues.